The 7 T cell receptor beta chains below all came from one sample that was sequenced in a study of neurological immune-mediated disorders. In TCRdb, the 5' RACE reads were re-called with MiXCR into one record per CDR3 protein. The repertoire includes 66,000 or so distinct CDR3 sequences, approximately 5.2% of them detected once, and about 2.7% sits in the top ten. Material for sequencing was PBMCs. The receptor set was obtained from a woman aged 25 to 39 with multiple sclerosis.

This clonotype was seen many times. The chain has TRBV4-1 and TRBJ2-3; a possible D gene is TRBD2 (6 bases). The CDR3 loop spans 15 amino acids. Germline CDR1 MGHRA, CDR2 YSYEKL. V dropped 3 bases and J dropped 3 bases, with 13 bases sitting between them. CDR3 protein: CASSQDAGLTDTQYF. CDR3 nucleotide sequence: TGCGCCAGCAGCCAGGATGCGGGACTTACAGATACGCAGTATTTT.

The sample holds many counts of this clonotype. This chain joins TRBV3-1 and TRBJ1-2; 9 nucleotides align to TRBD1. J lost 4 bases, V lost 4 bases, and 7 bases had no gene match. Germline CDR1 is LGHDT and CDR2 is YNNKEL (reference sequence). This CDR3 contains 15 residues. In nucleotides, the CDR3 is TGTGCCAGCAGCCTCCGGGACAGGGTGTTCTATGGCTACACCTTC. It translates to CASSLRDRVFYGYTF.

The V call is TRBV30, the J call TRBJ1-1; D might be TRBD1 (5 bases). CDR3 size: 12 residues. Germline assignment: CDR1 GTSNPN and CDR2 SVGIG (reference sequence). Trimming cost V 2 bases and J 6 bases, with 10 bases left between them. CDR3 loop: CAWSTGRPEAFF. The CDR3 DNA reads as TGTGCCTGGAGTACGGGGCGCCCTGAAGCTTTCTTT.

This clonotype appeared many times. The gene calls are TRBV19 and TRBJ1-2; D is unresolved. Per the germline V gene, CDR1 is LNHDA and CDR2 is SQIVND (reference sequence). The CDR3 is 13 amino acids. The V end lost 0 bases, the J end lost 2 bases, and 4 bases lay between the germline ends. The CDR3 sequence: CASSIDTNYGYTF. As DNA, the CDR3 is TGTGCCAGTAGTATAGACACAAACTATGGCTACACCTTC.

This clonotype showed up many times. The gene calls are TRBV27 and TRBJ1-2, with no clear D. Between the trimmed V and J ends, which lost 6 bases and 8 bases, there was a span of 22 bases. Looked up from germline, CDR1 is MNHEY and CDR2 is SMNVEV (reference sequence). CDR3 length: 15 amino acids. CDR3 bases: TGTGCCAGCAGATCCCAACCCCGGGGTTTCGGGGGCTACACCTTC. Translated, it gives CASRSQPRGFGGYTF.

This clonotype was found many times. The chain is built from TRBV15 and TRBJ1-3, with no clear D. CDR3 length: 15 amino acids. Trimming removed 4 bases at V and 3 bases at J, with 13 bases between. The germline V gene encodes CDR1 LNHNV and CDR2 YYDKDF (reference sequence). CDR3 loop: CATSTAADVGNTIYF. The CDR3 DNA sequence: TGTGCCACCAGCACGGCCGCCGATGTTGGAAACACCATATATTTT. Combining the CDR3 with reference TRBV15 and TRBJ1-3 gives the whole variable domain DAMVIQNPRYQVTQFGKPVTLSCSQTLNHNVMYWYQQKSSQAPKLLFHYYDKDFNNEADTPDNFQSRRPNTSFCFLDIRSPGLGDTAMYLCATSTAADVGNTIYFGEGSWLTVV.

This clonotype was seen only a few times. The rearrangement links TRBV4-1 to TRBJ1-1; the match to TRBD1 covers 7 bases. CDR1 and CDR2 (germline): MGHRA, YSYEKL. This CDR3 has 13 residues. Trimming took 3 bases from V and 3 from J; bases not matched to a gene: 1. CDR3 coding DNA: TGCGCCAGCAGCCAGACAGGGTACACTGAAGCTTTCTTT. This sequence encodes CASSQTGYTEAFF.